One and the same sample provided the 19 T cell receptor beta chains below, sequenced in a study of T-cell reconstitution after alpha-beta-depleted transplantation in children (dated by TCRdb to about 2016). The label giving this sample's treatment or condition can be read as: allogeneic hematopoietic cell transplantation with graft depleted of TCRalphabeta T cells and CD19 B cells. The library relied on PCR. TCRdb names Illumina HiSeq 2500 as the instrument used. To normalize quantification of the TCRbeta repertoire, the TCR libraries were built with molecular barcoding that relied on unique molecular identifiers. In-frame beta chains were kept once TCRdb had trimmed the public reads at Q25 with fastp and called clones with MiXCR. Entries that share a CDR3 protein sequence are merged under the most common genes and DNA. The sample profile shows 300,000 to 400,000 distinct CDR3 sequences; 16% of them were found once. Roughly 40% of the sample lies in the top ten.

Sample: PBMCs, mostly from graft donor cells, taken 360 days after TCRalphabeta/CD19-depleted stem cell transplant. These receptors were obtained from a male patient aged 2-10 years who had a stem cell transplant for acute lymphoblastic leukemia, so the T cells may come from the graft donor.

This clonotype was seen more than once but under ten times. V and J are TRBV6-1 and TRBJ1-1; D unclear. From germline, CDR1 is MNHNS and CDR2 SASEGT. The CDR3 is 13 amino acids. The ends were cut back, 4 bases at V and 0 bases at J, with 6 bases in the middle. This chain's CDR3 is CASSGLMNTEAFF. The CDR3 DNA reads as TGTGCCAGCAGTGGGCTGATGAACACTGAAGCTTTCTTT.

This clonotype was counted many times. This sequence joins TRBV28 and TRBJ2-2; no firm D call. V gave up 8 bases and J gave up 2 bases, with 6 bases separating them. CDR1 is MDHEN and CDR2 is SYDVKM in the germline V gene. This CDR3 is built from 12 residues. The CDR3 region has the DNA TGTGCCAGCCATACTAACACCGGGGAGCTGTTTTTT. It yields the protein CASHTNTGELFF.

Only a few counts were recorded for this clonotype. V usage is TRBV4-3 and J usage is TRBJ2-3; possibly TRBD2 for D (5 bases). Germline V gene sequence: CDR1 LGHNA, CDR2 YSLEER. The CDR3 covers 15 residues. The V gene lost 2 bases and the J gene lost 3 bases, with 12 bases spanning the gap. The CDR3 nucleotides read TGCGCCAGCAGCCAAAGGTACGGCGGGACAGATACGCAGTATTTT. Amino acid sequence: CASSQRYGGTDTQYF.

On this clonotype itself: It may be a read error: a sequence one base away is much more abundant. The conserved phenylalanine or tryptophan normally closing the CDR3 is absent here, so this likely arose from a read error. This sequence joins TRBV7-8 and TRBJ2-7; D is tentatively TRBD1 or TRBD2 (5 bases each). Trimming removed 4 bases at V and 7 bases at J, with 14 bases between. CDR1 is SGHVS and CDR2 is FQNEAQ in the germline V gene. The CDR3 is made up of 13 amino acids. The CDR3 region has the DNA TGTGCCAGCAGCTCGGGGCGTACGGGGGAGCAGTACTTA. Its translation: CASSSGRTGEQYL.

In its sample, this clonotype was seen many times. The chain has TRBV4-3 and TRBJ2-7; 8 nucleotides align to TRBD1. The CDR3 runs 14 residues. The ends lost 3 bases at V and 12 bases at J; junction bases unmatched: 13. Germline V gene data show CDR1 as LGHNA and CDR2 as YSLEER. CDR3 DNA sequence: TGCGCCAGCAGCCAGGGGTATAACCGGGACAGGAGGTACTTC. Its protein product is CASSQGYNRDRRYF.

The chain links TRBV7-9 to TRBJ2-6; no clear D. In germline, CDR1 is SEHNR, CDR2 FQNEAQ (reference sequence). V was clipped by 6 bases and J by 2 bases, with 8 bases between them. The CDR3 consists of 14 residues. Here the CDR3 reads CASRTNPGANVLTF. DNA of the CDR3: TGTGCCAGCAGAACTAACCCTGGGGCCAACGTCCTGACTTTC.

The chain carries TRBV3-1 and TRBJ2-5; D gene ambiguous. The CDR3 runs 16 residues. V lost 0 bases to trimming and J lost 5 bases, with 16 bases between them. Looked up from germline, CDR1 is LGHDT and CDR2 is YNNKEL (reference sequence). The CDR3 sequence: CASSQDWARPRETQYF. As DNA, the CDR3 is TGTGCCAGCAGCCAAGATTGGGCCAGGCCCAGGGAGACCCAGTACTTC.

This clonotype was picked up many times. The gene calls are TRBV2 and TRBJ2-1, with TRBD1 identical over 9 bases. This CDR3 contains 20 residues. J lost 0 bases, V lost 10 bases, and 22 bases had no gene match. CDR1 SNHLY and CDR2 FYNNEI come from the germline V gene. The CDR3 here is CATNDRPGQGTGGSYNEQFF. The CDR3 DNA sequence: TGTGCCACGAACGACAGGCCGGGACAGGGTACTGGTGGCTCCTACAATGAGCAGTTCTTC.

This rearrangement joins TRBV15 to TRBJ2-7, with a weak D call TRBD2 (6 bases). Trimming left V 0 bases short and J 0 bases short, with 24 bases between. The CDR3 loop spans 20 amino acids. CDR1 is LNHNV and CDR2 is YYDKDF in the germline V gene (reference sequence). CDR3 coding DNA: TGTGCCACCAGCAGAGATCGGGACTTTCAGGGTGTTTGGAGCTCCTACGAGCAGTACTTC. Its protein product is CATSRDRDFQGVWSSYEQYF.

This clonotype was seen more than once but under ten times. The chain joins TRBV20-1 to TRBJ2-4; no clear D. CDR1 is DFQATT and CDR2 is SNEGSKA in the germline V gene (reference sequence). There are 13 residues in the CDR3. Deletions cut 3 bases from V and 7 bases from J, with 13 bases between. CDR3 protein: CSASRAGWNIQYF. The CDR3 DNA reads TGCAGTGCTAGCCGGGCCGGTTGGAACATTCAGTACTTC.

The table lists this clonotype with a few counts. This chain connects TRBV6-1 to TRBJ1-3, with D possibly being TRBD1 (5 bases). The germline V gene encodes CDR1 MNHNS and CDR2 SASEGT. The CDR3 extends over 15 amino acids. V lost 7 bases, J lost 4 bases, and 17 bases lay in between. CDR3 sequence (DNA): TGTGCCAGCATCCCACTCCGGGACGGAGGAAACACCATATATTTT. Translation gives CASIPLRDGGNTIYF.

The chain joins TRBV21-1 to TRBJ2-3; the table's D call TRBD2 went unverified against the DNA. TRBV21-1 is a listed pseudogene. CDR3 length: 15 amino acids. CDR3 region: CASSVIAGETDTQYF. The CDR3 DNA reads as TGTGCCAGCAGCGTGATAGCGGGTGAGACAGATACGCAGTATTTT.

The chain carries TRBV28 and TRBJ2-4; perhaps TRBD1 as D (5 bases). Germline V gene data show CDR1 as MDHEN and CDR2 as SYDVKM. The CDR3 length is 15 residues. V lost 4 bases, J lost 4 bases, and 14 bases lay in between. CDR3 sequence reads: CASSYQLGPKNIQYF. The CDR3 region has the DNA TGTGCCAGCAGTTACCAATTGGGGCCGAAAAACATTCAGTACTTC.

This clonotype came up many times. The chain links TRBV27 to TRBJ2-7; D tentatively fits TRBD1 or TRBD2 (6 bases each). Germline V gene sequence: CDR1 MNHEY, CDR2 SMNVEV (reference sequence). The V gene lost 6 bases and the J gene lost 3 bases, with 12 bases spanning the gap. This CDR3 spans 13 amino acids. CDR3 nucleotide sequence: TGTGCCAGCAGGGAGGGGGTTTACTACGAGCAGTACTTC. Translating it yields CASREGVYYEQYF.

This clonotype was picked up a small number of times. The DNA of the CDR3 is TGCAGTGCTAGGGGACACAAAAATCAGCCCCAGCATTTT. This codes for CSARGHKNQPQHF. The chain joins TRBV20-1 to TRBJ1-5; tentative D call: TRBD1 (6 bases). The CDR3 loop spans 13 amino acids. V lost 3 bases and J 4 bases, leaving 10 bases between the germline ends. Germline V lookup: CDR1 DFQATT, CDR2 SNEGSKA (reference sequence).

This clonotype was seen many times. The chain employs TRBV4-1 and TRBJ1-5, with D possibly matching TRBD1 (5 bases). CDR3 size: 15 residues. Trimming stripped 0 bases from V and 7 bases from J, with 13 bases between. CDR1 is MGHRA, CDR2 YSYEKL, per germline. CDR3 nucleotides: TGCGCCAGCAGCCAAGATCCTGGGGGGGACCAGCCCCAGCATTTT. It translates to CASSQDPGGDQPQHF.

The gene calls are TRBV5-1 and TRBJ2-5, with TRBD2 matching over 7 bases. The CDR3 runs 13 residues. V lost 4 bases to trimming and J lost 4 bases; unmatched junction nucleotides: 4. Germline values: CDR1 SGHRS, CDR2 YFSETQ. The CDR3 sequence is CASSPIAGETQYF. CDR3 DNA: TGCGCCAGCAGCCCCATAGCGGGAGAGACCCAGTACTTC. The full variable domain, completed using reference TRBV5-1 and TRBJ2-5, is KAGVTQTPRYLIKTRGQQVTLSCSPISGHRSVSWYQQTPGQGLQFLFEYFSETQRNKGNFPGRFSGRQFSNSRSEMNVSTLELGDSALYLCASSPIAGETQYFGPGTRLLVL.

This clonotype was found a few times. The J gene is TRBJ2-1, the V gene TRBV4-1; D not resolved. Germline V lookup: CDR1 MGHRA, CDR2 YSYEKL. V lost 5 bases and J 0 bases, leaving 11 bases between the germline ends. The CDR3 is 15 residues long. The CDR3 DNA sequence: TGCGCCAGCAGCGACACTTGGGCCTCCTACAATGAGCAGTTCTTC. The encoded protein is CASSDTWASYNEQFF.

This sequence joins TRBV11-1 and TRBJ2-1; 14 nucleotides line up with TRBD2. Germline V gives CDR1 SGHAT, CDR2 FQDESV (reference sequence). Losses at the gene ends were 5 bases for V and 1 base for J; bases not matched to a gene: 10. The length of the CDR3 is 19 residues. The CDR3 sequence is CASSADGLAGGSSYNEQFF. DNA of the CDR3: TGTGCCAGCAGCGCTGACGGACTAGCGGGGGGTTCTTCCTACAATGAGCAGTTCTTC. Together with reference TRBV11-1 and TRBJ2-1, the CDR3 gives the full variable domain: EAEVAQSPRYKITEKSQAVAFWCDPISGHATLYWYRQILGQGPELLVQFQDESVVDDSQLPKDRFSAERLKGVDSTLKIQPAELGDSAMYLCASSADGLAGGSSYNEQFFGPGTRLTVL.